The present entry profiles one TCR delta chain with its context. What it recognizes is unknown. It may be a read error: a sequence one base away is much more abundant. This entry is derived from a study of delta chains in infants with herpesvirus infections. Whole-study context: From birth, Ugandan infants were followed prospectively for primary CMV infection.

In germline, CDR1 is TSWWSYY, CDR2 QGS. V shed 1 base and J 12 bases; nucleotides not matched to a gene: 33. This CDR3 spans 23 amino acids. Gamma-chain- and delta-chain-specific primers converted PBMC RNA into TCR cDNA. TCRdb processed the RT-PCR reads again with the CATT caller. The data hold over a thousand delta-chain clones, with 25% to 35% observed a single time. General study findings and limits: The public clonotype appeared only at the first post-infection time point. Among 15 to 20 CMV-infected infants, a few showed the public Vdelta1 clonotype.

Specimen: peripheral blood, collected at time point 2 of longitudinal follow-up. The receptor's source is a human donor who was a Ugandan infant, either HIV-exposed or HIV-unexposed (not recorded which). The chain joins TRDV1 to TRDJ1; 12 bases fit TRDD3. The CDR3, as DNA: TGTGCTCTTGGGGAACATCTGGCCCTCGCCTGGGTGCTGGGGGATACGGAGGGAGGGAAATTCATCTTT. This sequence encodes CALGEHLALAWVLGDTEGGKFIF.